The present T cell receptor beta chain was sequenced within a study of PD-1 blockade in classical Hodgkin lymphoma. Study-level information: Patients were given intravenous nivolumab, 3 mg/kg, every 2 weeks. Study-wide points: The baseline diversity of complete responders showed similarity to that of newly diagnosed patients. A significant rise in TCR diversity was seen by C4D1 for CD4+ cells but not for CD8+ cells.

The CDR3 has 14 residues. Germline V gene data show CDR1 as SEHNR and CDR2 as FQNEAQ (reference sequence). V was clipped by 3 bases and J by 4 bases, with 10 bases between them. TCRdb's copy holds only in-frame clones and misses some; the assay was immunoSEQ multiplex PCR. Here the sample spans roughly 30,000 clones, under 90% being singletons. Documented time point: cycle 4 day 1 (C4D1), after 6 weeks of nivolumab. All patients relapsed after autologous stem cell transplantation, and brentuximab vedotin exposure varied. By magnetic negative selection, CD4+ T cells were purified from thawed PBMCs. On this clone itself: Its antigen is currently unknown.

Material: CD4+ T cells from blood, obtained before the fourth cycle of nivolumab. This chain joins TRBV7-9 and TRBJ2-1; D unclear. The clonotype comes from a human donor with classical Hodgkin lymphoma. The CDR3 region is CASSFLQFYNEQFF. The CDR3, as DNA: TGTGCCAGCAGCTTCCTACAGTTTTACAATGAGCAGTTCTTC.